This TCR beta chain was observed in a study of OX40 agonist ivuxolimab in advanced cancers. General notes on the study: The costimulatory receptor OX40 (CD134) was targeted by ivuxolimab, a fully human IgG2 agonistic monoclonal antibody. In the dose-escalation cohort, more than 75% of patients were male, and the mean age was approximately 60 years, with a range of 23 to 79. Prior anti-PD-1, anti-PD-L1 or anti-CTLA-4 therapy was permitted, and checkpoint inhibitors had been received by less than 45% of dose-escalation patients. Partial responses occurred in three dose-escalation patients: two with cutaneous melanoma and one with hepatocellular carcinoma. Of the approximately 54 patients in dose escalation, about 20 had hepatocellular carcinoma, around 15 had melanoma, 9 had renal cell carcinoma and 9 had head and neck cancer. The paper reports the monotherapy dose-escalation portion (N = 52 patients) of the phase I ivuxolimab trial. Intravenous ivuxolimab was administered to patients every 2 weeks at six dose levels: 0.01, 0.1, 0.3, 1.5, 3 and 10 mg/kg. The purpose of peripheral TCRbeta sequencing was to test whether ivuxolimab changed TCR sequence diversity and led to clonal T-cell expansion. Study-wide findings and limitations: Low levels of normalized T-cell clonal expansion were also seen in some patients who did not respond. Clonal expansion of both CD4+ and CD8+ blood T cells was observed from baseline to week 6 at doses 0.1 to 3.0 mg/kg. In the 0.1-3.0 mg/kg groups, partial responders were among the patients with the lowest normalized peripheral clonal expansion, particularly in CD8+ T cells. Which antigens the clonally expanded peripheral T cells were specific for was not determined. After ivuxolimab, more expanded clones were found on average in CD8+ T cells than in CD4+ T cells.

This clone was observed a handful of times. Its antigen has not been determined. Per-nucleotide qualities are absent, and no much larger clonotype sits a single base away. Trimming costs V 8 bases and J 2 bases, and their ends lie 13 bases apart. From the germline V gene, CDR1 is SGHNT and CDR2 is YENEEA. The CDR3 holds 13 amino acids from the cysteine to the phenylalanine. Of all the DNA, just the CDR3 is kept, 39 bases in frame from base 1. To sequence the TCRbeta CDR3 region, genomic DNA was isolated from the sorted cells. The immunoSEQ Assay was used to sequence the TCRbeta CDR3 regions. Entries here come from immuneACCESS through TCRdb and include only in-frame sequences with V and J called. Some clones fail to appear in such tables; in the studies checked, an unresolved V gene covers under half of the shortfall, and the cause of the remainder is unknown. For this sample there are some 99,000 clones; about 90% appear just once. Roughly 1.5% of the sample comes from the top ten.

The trial excluded patients who had a history of autoimmune disease or were on systemic immunosuppression. Peripheral blood for TCR sequencing was collected from all dose cohorts at baseline, on cycle 4 day 1, and on cycle 7 day 1. Samples came from an open-label, multicenter, first-in-human phase I dose-escalation trial of ivuxolimab. The trial enrolled adults with locally advanced or metastatic head and neck squamous cell, hepatocellular, melanoma or renal cell carcinoma. CD4+ and CD8+ T cells were sorted separately from peripheral blood before TCR sequencing. The receptor chain draws on TRBV11-3 and TRBJ2-7, with the D segment identity uncertain. The sequences come from CD4+ or CD8+ T cells sorted from blood, collected in a trial of the OX40 agonist ivuxolimab. The TCR comes from an adult with an advanced solid tumor such as melanoma, head and neck, liver or kidney cancer. The nucleotide sequence is given as TGTGCCAGCTCCAAACGGCATCCCTACGAGCAGTACTTC. Translation gives CASSKRHPYEQYF. With the portions outside the CDR3 filled from the reference TRBV11-3 and TRBJ2-7 genes, the complete variable region becomes EAGVVQSPRYKIIEKKQPVAFWCNPISGHNTLYWYLQNLGQGPELLIRYENEEAVDDSQLPKDRFSAERLKGVDSTLKIQPAELGDSAVYLCASSKRHPYEQYFGPGTRLTVT.